Presented here are 19 T cell receptor beta chains from one specimen sequenced in a study of human T cells and chemical hapten exposure. The time point is: patch test 2, 6 weeks after DPC sensitization. Stated treatment: therapeutic diphenylcyclopropenone sensitization with weekly scalp DPC. A single record per CDR3 protein comes from TCRdb applying MiXCR to the RACE reads. The table includes a few hundred thousand distinct CDR3 sequences, about 6.3% detected once. The sample was whole blood, taken in connection with sensitization to the hapten diphenylcyclopropenone (DPC). These receptor sequences come from a woman in her late teens or twenties with alopecia areata. Some clones in this sample may be carry-over from other donors' samples.

This clonotype occurred many times. J is TRBJ2-7 and V is TRBV6-5; 11 nucleotides align to TRBD1. Unmatched junction bases numbered 5, after V lost 2 bases and J lost 2 bases. Germline CDR1 MNHEY, CDR2 SVGAGI. The CDR3 runs to 16 residues. The DNA for the CDR3 is TGTGCCAGCAGTTACGGACAGGGGGCTGGGACCTACGAGCAGTACTTC. This gives the protein CASSYGQGAGTYEQYF.

This clonotype was seen a few times. This chain links TRBV20-1 with TRBJ2-2; no clear D. The V and J ends lost 0 bases and 6 bases respectively, with 11 bases between them. Germline CDR1 reads DFQATT; CDR2 reads SNEGSKA (reference sequence). The CDR3 loop spans 14 amino acids. CDR3 coding DNA: TGCAGTGCTAGAGATGTGAAGGAGCCCGGGGAGCTGTTTTTT. This codes for CSARDVKEPGELFF.

This clonotype came up a few times. The genes are TRBV5-6 and TRBJ1-2; 8 nucleotides align to TRBD1. J lost 6 bases, V lost 2 bases, and 9 bases had no gene match. The length of the CDR3 is 15 residues. Germline V gene sequence: CDR1 SGHDT, CDR2 YYEEEE. Here the CDR3 reads CASSLGTGDLDGYTF. The CDR3 DNA is TGTGCCAGCAGCTTAGGGACAGGAGATTTGGATGGCTACACCTTC. The whole variable domain, filled in from reference TRBV5-6 and TRBJ1-2, reads DAGVTQSPTHLIKTRGQQVTLRCSPKSGHDTVSWYQQALGQGPQFIFQYYEEEERQRGNFPDRFSGHQFPNYSSELNVNALLLGDSALYLCASSLGTGDLDGYTFGSGTRLTVV.

This clonotype was seen ten or more times. The V and J genes are TRBV27 and TRBJ2-1; no clear D. V was clipped by 3 bases and J by 7 bases, with 10 bases between them. CDR1 and CDR2 from the germline V gene are MNHEY and SMNVEV (reference sequence). The CDR3 sequence is 13 residues long. CDR3 sequence (DNA): TGTGCCAGCAGTTTCCGCCGTGATAATGAGCAGTTCTTC. Translating gives CASSFRRDNEQFF.

This clonotype was observed a single time. Since a much larger clone is just one base distant, this may be a read error. The conserved closing phenylalanine or tryptophan is absent in this CDR3, likely reflecting a read error. For the CDR3, the DNA is TGTGCCAGCAGCTTATTGGGACTGAGGGATGAAGCTTTCATT. Translated, it gives CASSLLGLRDEAFI. The V gene is TRBV7-9, the J gene TRBJ1-1, with a weak D call TRBD1 (5 bases). V was pared by 2 bases and J by 7 bases, with 14 bases between. This CDR3 has 14 residues. From germline, CDR1 is SEHNR and CDR2 FQNEAQ (reference sequence).

The rearrangement joins TRBV28 to TRBJ2-7; possibly TRBD1 or TRBD2 for D (6 bases each). Trimming left V 7 bases short and J 1 base short, with 23 bases between. CDR3 length equals 17 residues. The germline CDR1 and CDR2 sequences are MDHEN and SYDVKM. CDR3 in amino acids: CASTAWGAQAPSYEQYF. CDR3 DNA: TGTGCCAGCACCGCCTGGGGGGCCCAAGCCCCTTCCTACGAGCAGTACTTC.

The CDR3 bases are TGTGCCAGCAGTCACCGGGACACTAATGAAAAACTGTTTTTT. Translation gives CASSHRDTNEKLFF. This rearrangement joins TRBV27 to TRBJ1-4; D may be TRBD1 (5 bases). CDR1 MNHEY and CDR2 SMNVEV come from the germline V gene (reference sequence). CDR3 size: 14 residues. V was pared by 5 bases and J by 2 bases, with 9 bases between.

This clonotype was observed a few times. This chain links TRBV6-5 with TRBJ2-3, with no clear D. This CDR3 spans 13 amino acids. The V gene lost 5 bases and the J gene lost 6 bases, with 12 bases spanning the gap. Germline V gene data show CDR1 as MNHEY and CDR2 as SVGAGI. The CDR3 loop is CASSRGPWDTQYF. The CDR3 DNA sequence: TGTGCCAGCAGTCGTGGGCCCTGGGATACGCAGTATTTT.

The rearrangement links TRBV3-1 to TRBJ2-1, with a possible D match to TRBD1 (6 bases). Germline loops: CDR1 LGHDT, CDR2 YNNKEL (reference sequence). The CDR3 is 15 amino acids. V dropped 0 bases and J dropped 8 bases, with 14 bases sitting between them. The CDR3 loop is CASSQDTSRGHEQFF. The CDR3 region has the DNA TGTGCCAGCAGCCAAGACACCTCCAGGGGTCATGAGCAGTTCTTC.

This clonotype was counted only a few times. The chain couples TRBV4-1 to TRBJ2-4; 7 bases fit TRBD1. The CDR3 runs 17 residues. Germline V gene data show CDR1 as MGHRA and CDR2 as YSYEKL. V shed 2 bases, J shed 0 bases, and the junction held 7 bases outside the gene matches. CDR3 region: CASSQRDSRLAKNIQYF. The CDR3 DNA is TGCGCCAGCAGCCAACGGGACAGCCGACTAGCCAAAAACATTCAGTACTTC.

This clonotype was seen a handful of times. This chain links TRBV4-1 with TRBJ1-6; no reliable D call. The germline V and J ends were trimmed by 1 base and 0 bases, with 7 bases remaining between them. Germline CDR1 and CDR2: MGHRA and YSYEKL. The CDR3 consists of 16 residues. CDR3 residues: CASSQAPGSYNSPLHF. The CDR3 DNA is TGCGCCAGCAGCCAAGCGCCGGGCTCCTATAATTCACCCCTCCACTTT.

Turning to this clonotype: Just one base apart from a much larger clone, this may be a read error. V gene TRBV27 combines with J gene TRBJ1-3; D gene uncertain. Germline V gene data show CDR1 as MNHEY and CDR2 as SMNVEV (reference sequence). This CDR3 contains 15 residues. CDR3 in amino acids: CASSPSGDPGNPIYF. In nucleotides, the CDR3 is TGTGCCAGCAGTCCGTCAGGTGACCCTGGAAACCCCATATATTTT.

This clonotype appeared many times. This chain connects TRBV20-1 to TRBJ2-3; D is unclear. The germline V gene has CDR1 DFQATT and CDR2 SNEGSKA (reference sequence). CDR3 size: 12 residues. V lost 2 bases to trimming and J lost 10 bases, with 13 bases between them. The CDR3 sequence is CSARPTEAPQYF. CDR3 nucleotide sequence: TGCAGTGCTAGACCAACTGAGGCGCCGCAGTATTTT.

This clonotype appeared many times. The J gene is TRBJ1-1, the V gene TRBV7-8; TRBD1 aligns across 7 bases. The germline V gene encodes CDR1 SGHVS and CDR2 FQNEAQ. The CDR3 has 14 amino acids. The ends lost 3 bases at V and 9 bases at J; junction bases unmatched: 10. CDR3 nucleotide sequence: TGTGCCAGCAGCTTCCACTACCCGGGACAGAAAGCTTTCTTT. It specifies CASSFHYPGQKAFF.

This CDR3 is CASSLRDSGLGSEAFF. The CDR3 DNA reads TGTGCCAGCAGCTTAAGGGACAGCGGATTGGGCAGTGAAGCTTTCTTT. The rearrangement links TRBV7-9 to TRBJ1-1; 7 nucleotides agree with TRBD1. The junction had 13 bases not matched to a gene; V was cut back by 2 bases and J by 7 bases. The V gene's germline CDR1 is SEHNR and CDR2 FQNEAQ (reference sequence). The CDR3 has 16 residues.

The chain employs TRBV7-2 and TRBJ2-3, with TRBD2 identical over 8 bases. The germline V gene encodes CDR1 SGHTA and CDR2 FQGNSA. Trimming removed 1 base from V and 2 bases from J; junction bases left unmatched: 8. This CDR3 region has 17 residues. This CDR3 reads CASSLVGLGSATDTQYF. CDR3 in DNA: TGTGCCAGCAGCTTAGTGGGACTAGGATCGGCCACAGATACGCAGTATTTT.

This clonotype was seen a few times. This rearrangement joins TRBV6-2 or TRBV6-3 to TRBJ2-1; 10 nucleotides align to TRBD2. Trimming removed 6 bases from V and 0 bases from J; junction bases left unmatched: 11. The CDR3 has 18 residues. In germline, CDR1 is MNHEY, CDR2 SVGEGT. CDR3 in amino acids: CASSSDGSGGHSYNEQFF. The CDR3 DNA follows: TGTGCCAGCAGCTCCGATGGTAGCGGGGGGCACTCCTACAATGAGCAGTTCTTC.

V usage is TRBV20-1 and J usage is TRBJ2-3, with unresolved D. The germline V gene has CDR1 DFQATT and CDR2 SNEGSKA (reference sequence). V lost 4 bases to trimming and J lost 2 bases, with 10 bases between them. The CDR3 is made up of 13 amino acids. The CDR3 region has the DNA TGCAGTGCTACAGAGGCCCTCACAGATACGCAGTATTTT. It translates to CSATEALTDTQYF.

This clonotype was recorded many times. The chain carries TRBV6-5 and TRBJ1-6, with a tentative D call TRBD1 (5 bases). V dropped 6 bases and J dropped 0 bases, with 9 bases sitting between them. Germline CDR1 and CDR2: MNHEY and SVGAGI. CDR3 length equals 15 residues. The CDR3 bases are TGTGCCAGCAGACCAGGGAGCTCCTATAATTCACCCCTCCACTTT. Translation gives CASRPGSSYNSPLHF.